This T cell receptor beta chain was identified during a study of CD8+ T cells in alopecia areata. Germline CDR1 reads SGHNT; CDR2 reads YYREEE (reference sequence). Trimming left V 2 bases short and J 0 bases short, with 11 bases between. The CDR3 runs 15 residues. RNA extraction and reverse transcription yielded cDNA as sequencing template. Sequenced by immunoSEQ multiplex PCR; TCRdb stores in-frame clones only, minus some. The sample lists about 150,000 clones; nearly 55% were seen once. Stated treatment: oral pan-JAK inhibitor, 5-10 mg twice daily. PBMCs, the starting material, were the source of sorted CD4+ and CD8+ T cells.

The rearrangement joins TRBV5-4 to TRBJ1-2; D is uncertain. The TCR comes from a human donor with alopecia areata. The sample consisted of CD8+ T cells sorted from blood, taken at week 4, from a patient treated with tofacitinib. CDR3 sequence (DNA): TGTGCCAGCAGCTTACACCGGGAAACTAACTATGGCTACACCTTC. Translation: CASSLHRETNYGYTF.